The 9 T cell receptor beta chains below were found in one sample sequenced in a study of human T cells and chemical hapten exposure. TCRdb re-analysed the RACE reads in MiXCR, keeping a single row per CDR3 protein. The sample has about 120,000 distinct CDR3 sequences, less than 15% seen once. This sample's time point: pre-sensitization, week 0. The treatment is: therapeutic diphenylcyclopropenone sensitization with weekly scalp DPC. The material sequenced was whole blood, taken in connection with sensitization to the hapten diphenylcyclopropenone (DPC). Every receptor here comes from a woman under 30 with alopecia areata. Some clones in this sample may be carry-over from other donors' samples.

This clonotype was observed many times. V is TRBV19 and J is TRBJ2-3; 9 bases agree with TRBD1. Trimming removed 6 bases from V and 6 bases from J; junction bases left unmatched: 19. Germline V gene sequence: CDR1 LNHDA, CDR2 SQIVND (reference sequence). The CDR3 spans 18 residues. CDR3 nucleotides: TGTGCCAGTAGCCTCTCGATACTTTGGACAGGGGAAGGGGATACGCAGTATTTT. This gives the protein CASSLSILWTGEGDTQYF.

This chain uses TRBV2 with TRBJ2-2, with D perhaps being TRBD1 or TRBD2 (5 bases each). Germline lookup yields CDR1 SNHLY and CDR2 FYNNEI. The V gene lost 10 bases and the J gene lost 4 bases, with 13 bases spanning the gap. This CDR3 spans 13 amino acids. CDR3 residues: CATQGRGTGELFF. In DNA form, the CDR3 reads TGTGCCACCCAGGGCCGGGGCACCGGGGAGCTGTTTTTT.

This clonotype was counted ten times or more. As DNA, the CDR3 is TGTGCCAGCAGCCCCAGGGGGCGCGTTAACTATGGCTACACCTTC. This encodes CASSPRGRVNYGYTF. The rearrangement links TRBV7-2 to TRBJ1-2; 8 bases match TRBD1. In germline, CDR1 is SGHTA, CDR2 FQGNSA. V lost 5 bases, J lost 1 base, and 6 bases stayed unmatched. CDR3 length: 15 residues.

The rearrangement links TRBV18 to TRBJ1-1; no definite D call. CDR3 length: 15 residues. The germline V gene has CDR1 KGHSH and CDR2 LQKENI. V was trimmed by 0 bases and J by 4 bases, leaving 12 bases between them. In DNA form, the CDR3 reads TGTGCCAGCTCACCACCGGCCGGGAAGAGCACTGAAGCTTTCTTT. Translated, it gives CASSPPAGKSTEAFF.

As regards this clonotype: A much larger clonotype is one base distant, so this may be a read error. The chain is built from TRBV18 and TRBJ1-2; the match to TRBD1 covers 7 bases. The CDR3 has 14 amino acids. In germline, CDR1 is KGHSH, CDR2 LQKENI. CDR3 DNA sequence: TGTGCCTGCTCACCACGAACCGGGACAGATGGCTACACCTTC. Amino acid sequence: CACSPRTGTDGYTF.

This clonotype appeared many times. The CDR3 bases are TGTGCCAGCAGTTCCAACAACTACGAGCAGTACTTC. It is translated as CASSSNNYEQYF. The V gene is TRBV6-6, the J gene TRBJ2-7, with D uncertain. This CDR3 is built from 12 residues. Germline V gene lookup returns CDR1 MNHNY and CDR2 SVGAGI (reference sequence). Deletions cut 4 bases from V and 3 bases from J, with 7 bases between.

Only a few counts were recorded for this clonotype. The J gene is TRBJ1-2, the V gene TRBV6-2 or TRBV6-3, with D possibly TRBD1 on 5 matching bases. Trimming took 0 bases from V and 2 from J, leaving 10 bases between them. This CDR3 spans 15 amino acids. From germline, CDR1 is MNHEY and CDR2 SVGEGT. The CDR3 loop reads CASSYSNRQNYGYTF. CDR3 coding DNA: TGTGCCAGCAGTTACTCGAACAGACAGAACTATGGCTACACCTTC.

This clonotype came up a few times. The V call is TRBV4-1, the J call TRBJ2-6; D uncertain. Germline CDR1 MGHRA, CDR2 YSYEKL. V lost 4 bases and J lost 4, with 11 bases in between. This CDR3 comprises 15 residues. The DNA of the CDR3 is TGCGCCAGCAGCCCCCTACCCTCAGGGGCCAACGTCCTGACTTTC. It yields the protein CASSPLPSGANVLTF.

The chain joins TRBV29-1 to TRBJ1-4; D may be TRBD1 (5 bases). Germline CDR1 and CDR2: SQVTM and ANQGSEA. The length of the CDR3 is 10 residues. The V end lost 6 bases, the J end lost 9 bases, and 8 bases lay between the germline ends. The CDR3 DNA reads TGCAGCGTCTGGACAAAAAAACTGTTTTTT. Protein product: CSVWTKKLFF.